This is a list of T cell receptor beta chains from one sample in a study of blood T cells in healthy people across ages. TCRdb used MiXCR to reprocess the 5' RACE reads, holding one entry per CDR3 protein. Of 600,000 or so distinct CDR3 sequences in the sample, around 31% were seen once. The source material was blood. The origin of the receptors is a woman of 80 years or more in good health. The CDR3 runs from the conserved cysteine through the conserved F or W.

V gene	J gene	CDR3 protein
TRBV24-1	TRBJ2-5	CATSDPGRETQYF
TRBV11-1	TRBJ2-1	CASSSRTGQRGEQFF
TRBV7-8	TRBJ1-2	CATRGLGGYTF
TRBV30	TRBJ1-2	CAWSVLGANGYTF
TRBV12-3/TRBV12-4	TRBJ1-5	CASTKQSNQPQHF
TRBV4-2	TRBJ2-3	CASSHPGTSVVRTQYF
TRBV3-1	TRBJ2-7	CASSVGEKQGAYEQYF
TRBV20-1	TRBJ2-1	CSAGGQVYNEQFF
TRBV3-1	TRBJ1-2	CASSQEGPVRYGYTF
TRBV3-1	TRBJ2-3	CASSLISGGAGDTQYF
TRBV2	TRBJ2-1	CASSETGGPGEQFF